This T cell receptor beta chain was captured by sequencing in a study of tumor-infiltrating lymphocytes in primary liver carcinoma. Notes on the study in general: Tumors significantly exceeded blood in top-250-clone fraction (p = 0.039). Samples were bulk unsorted, so CD4+ and CD8+ repertoires were not compared. Tumor region pairs overlapped more than did tumor-adjacent and tumor-blood pairs.

Germline DNA was also extracted, and blood RNA was taken from unsorted whole blood. Among the patients, all had chronic HBV infection and none had been treated. Germline loops: CDR1 MDHEN, CDR2 SYDVKM. The CDR3 totals 13 residues. Germline trimming cut 6 bases from V and 8 bases from J; bases unmatched to any gene: 9. Points on this clonotype: Its antigen is unidentified.

A constant-region primer primed TCR beta cDNA synthesis from about 530 ng of total RNA. Slightly modified ARM-PCR served as the procedure for the TCR beta libraries. These libraries came from three rounds of nested multiplex PCR. The first two PCR rounds used TRBV1-TRBV30 primers with a Cbeta primer, 10 cycles each. TCRdb re-derived calls from the multiplex PCR reads in MiXCR, one entry per CDR3 protein. The sample includes just over 300,000 distinct CDR3 sequences, about 50% of them seen just once. The clonotype was recovered from a woman in her 30s with primary liver carcinoma and hepatitis B virus infection. Sequencing used peripheral blood. J is TRBJ1-2 and V is TRBV28; 7 bases are a match to TRBD1. The CDR3 coding sequence is TGTGCCAGCAGGCGAACAGGGGTTGGAGGCTACACCTTC. Translated: CASRRTGVGGYTF.